This T cell receptor (beta chain) was identified in a study of cytotoxic CD8 clonotypes in ibrutinib-treated CLL. Measured with immunoSEQ multiplex PCR; TCRdb has only the in-frame clones, and not every one. Of some 200,000 clones listed, approximately 75% were seen once; the top ten hold about an eighth. Around 1.8 micrograms of genomic DNA (from cryopreserved PBMCs) were used for TCR beta libraries. This CDR3 contains 17 residues. Germline V lookup: CDR1 KGHSH, CDR2 LQKENI. J gave up 0 bases and V 0 bases, and 5 bases lay outside the gene matches. Notes on the study in general: Clonality rose at ibrutinib response, held steady in sustained remission, and fell toward baseline at progression.

A few counts support this clone. Its antigen is unknown. The sequencing used PBMCs, collected after 12 months of ibrutinib treatment. The rearrangement links TRBV18 to TRBJ2-3; 8 positions agree with TRBD2. This clonotype originated in a human donor with chronic lymphocytic leukemia. CDR3 loop: CASSPPGGGSSTDTQYF. For the CDR3, the DNA is TGTGCCAGCTCACCACCCGGGGGGGGAAGTAGCACAGATACGCAGTATTTT.